This T cell receptor (beta chain) derives from a study of regulatory T cells in long-lasting Graves disease. CDR1 and CDR2 (germline): DFQATT, SNEGSKA (reference sequence). The V and J ends lost 1 base and 8 bases, in that order; junction bases with no gene match: 14. The CDR3 is made up of 16 amino acids. As concerns this clonotype: What it binds is unknown.

Documented time point: newly diagnosed GD, antithyroid drugs for less than 3 months. TCR sequences were obtained from RNA taken from PBMCs. iRepertoire HTBI primers and Arm-PCR of CDR3 regions built TCR beta libraries. Study processing details: Gene usage covered approximately 65 TRBV and 13 to 15 TRBJ segments. TCRdb passed the multiplex PCR reads through MiXCR, listing each CDR3 protein once. It is TCRdb's table, rather than the study itself, that gives the V and J calls and clone size. The sample shows approximately 310,000 distinct CDR3 sequences, 18% of them seen only once. Study-wide points: TRBV28, TRBJ1-2 and TRBJ2-5 emerged as the favored segments in persistent disease.

Material: peripheral blood mononuclear cells (PBMCs), obtained at new diagnosis, from a patient treated with antithyroid drugs. This clonotype was sampled from a female donor with Graves disease. The V and J genes are TRBV20-1 and TRBJ1-2; 9 positions match TRBD1. CDR3 sequence reads: CSARVPVRRQGGGYTF. The CDR3 DNA reads as TGCAGTGCTAGAGTCCCCGTCCGGCGACAGGGGGGGGGCTACACCTTC.